This entry features one TCR beta chain sequence. No cell fractionation was done, so the repertoire covers all unsorted peripheral blood T cells. This specimen comes from a study of HIV-infected patients and healthy controls. cDNA was made from around 0.45 ug RNA using alpha and beta constant primers. Separate chain-specific third strand synthesis with multiplexing indices produced the alpha and beta libraries. TCRdb recomputed calls from the 5' RACE reads with MiXCR, one row per CDR3 protein. Counted here are more than 15,000 distinct CDR3 sequences, more than 7.5% occurring once; the ten biggest clones make up over 5.5%. Material: blood. The TCR comes from an adult in good health.

CDR3 loop: CASSLERGWQPQHF. CDR3 coding DNA: TGTGCCAGCAGTTTAGAGCGTGGTTGGCAGCCCCAGCATTTT. The V call is TRBV28, the J call TRBJ1-5; D is unclear. This CDR3 comprises 14 residues. Trimming took 2 bases from V and 7 from J, leaving 12 bases between them. CDR1 MDHEN and CDR2 SYDVKM come from the germline V gene.